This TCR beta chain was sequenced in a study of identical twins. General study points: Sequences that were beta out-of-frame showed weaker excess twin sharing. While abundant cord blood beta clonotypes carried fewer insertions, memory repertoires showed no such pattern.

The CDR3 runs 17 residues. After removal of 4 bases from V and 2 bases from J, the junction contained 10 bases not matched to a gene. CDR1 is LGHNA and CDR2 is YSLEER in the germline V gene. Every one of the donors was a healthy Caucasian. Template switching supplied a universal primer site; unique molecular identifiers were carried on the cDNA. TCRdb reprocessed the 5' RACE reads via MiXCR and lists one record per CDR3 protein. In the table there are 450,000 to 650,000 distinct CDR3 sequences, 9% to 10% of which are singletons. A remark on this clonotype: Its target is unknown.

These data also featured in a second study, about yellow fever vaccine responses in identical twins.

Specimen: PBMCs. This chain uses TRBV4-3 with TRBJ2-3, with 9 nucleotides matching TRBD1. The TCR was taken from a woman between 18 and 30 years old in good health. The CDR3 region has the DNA TGCGCCAGCAGCCCAAGTACCGGACAGGGGCTCACAGATACGCAGTATTTT. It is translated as CASSPSTGQGLTDTQYF.